The clone carrying this TCR beta chain was seen a few times. Its antigen is still unknown. The data originate from a study of blood T cells in healthy people across ages. Through a sample-barcoded 5' primer and a J-beta primer mix, a second PCR was run for roughly 7 to 11 cycles. Each cDNA molecule carried a tag from a template-switch adaptor that contained 12 random nucleotides. TCRdb re-called the 5' RACE reads through MiXCR, storing one row per CDR3 protein. The sample includes over 1,500,000 distinct CDR3 sequences, roughly two fifths of them seen just once. There were healthy Caucasian individuals from Russia, aged about 6 to 100, serving as donors. Researchers report isolating at least 6.5 million PBMCs per sample. Trimming removed 2 bases from V and 4 bases from J; junction bases left unmatched: 2. There are 14 residues in the CDR3. Germline assignment: CDR1 MDHEN and CDR2 SYDVKM. Study findings and constraints: Investigators treated diversity estimates from one million T cells as underestimates.

The sequence derives from a human donor in good health. The sample was blood. The chain is built from TRBV28 and TRBJ2-5; TRBD1 matches at 9 bases. The CDR3, as DNA: TGTGCCAGCAGTTTACCGGACAGGGGAGAGACCCAGTACTTC. Protein product: CASSLPDRGETQYF.